A single sample is the source of the 2 T cell receptor beta chains below, sequenced in a study of blood T cells in healthy people across ages. A second PCR, run for about 6 to 11 cycles, used a sample-barcoded 5' primer plus a J-beta primer mix. Using its own MiXCR run on the 5' RACE reads, TCRdb lists one record per CDR3 protein. In the table there are more than 700,000 distinct CDR3 sequences, roughly 50% of which are singletons. The specimen was blood. The receptor set was obtained from a man older than 75 in good health.

The V and J genes are TRBV10-3 and TRBJ2-1; 9 positions match TRBD2. From germline, CDR1 is ENHRY and CDR2 SYGVKD. The CDR3 consists of 15 residues. V was clipped by 4 bases and J by 8 bases; unmatched bases: 9. In DNA form, the CDR3 reads TGTGCCATCAGTGGGAAGGTAGCGGGAGTGGATGAGCAGTTCTTC. It is translated as CAISGKVAGVDEQFF.

This rearrangement joins TRBV28 to TRBJ2-7; D not certain. With 2 bases removed from V and 3 bases from J, the gap between germline ends came to 5 bases. In germline, CDR1 is MDHEN, CDR2 SYDVKM. This CDR3 spans 12 amino acids. The CDR3 sequence: CASSLQDYEQYF. The CDR3 nucleotides are TGTGCCAGCAGTTTACAGGACTACGAGCAGTACTTC.